Following are 27 T cell receptor beta chains from one sample sequenced in a study of T cells in Graves' hyperthyroidism and ophthalmopathy. RNA transcripts yielded amplified TCR beta CDR3 regions. Primed by the HTBI set, a first-round RT-PCR was run on the TCR CDR3. Each CDR3 protein is one row after TCRdb ran MiXCR on the multiplex PCR reads. Of about 600,000 distinct CDR3 sequences in the sample, approximately 15% were seen once. The specimen sequenced was blood. Receptors were obtained from a middle-aged woman with Graves' ophthalmopathy.

This clonotype was recorded a few times. The genes are TRBV9 and TRBJ2-2; 13 positions match TRBD2. Trimming at V came to 2 bases and at J to 4 bases, leaving 8 bases not matched to a gene. There are 18 residues in the CDR3. Germline assignment: CDR1 SGDLS and CDR2 YYNGEE. The CDR3 spells CASSVTPRTSGSTGELFF. The CDR3 DNA is TGTGCCAGCAGCGTGACCCCCCGGACTAGCGGGAGCACCGGGGAGCTGTTTTTT.

The sample holds a few counts of this clonotype. In this CDR3 the conserved last residue, phenylalanine or tryptophan, is missing, so a read error is likely. V and J are TRBV7-2 and TRBJ2-1; TRBD2 matches at 8 bases. Looked up from germline, CDR1 is SGHTA and CDR2 is FQGNSA. V lost 2 bases to trimming and J lost 6 bases; unmatched junction nucleotides: 3. This CDR3 comprises 14 residues. The CDR3 DNA reads as TGTGCCAGCAGCTTATCCGGGACTAGCAATGAGCAGTTCCTC. It is translated as CASSLSGTSNEQFL.

V gene TRBV5-4 combines with J gene TRBJ1-1, with 7 positions matching TRBD1. Germline V gives CDR1 SGHNT, CDR2 YYREEE (reference sequence). The trim removed 3 bases at V and 4 bases at J, leaving 9 bases unmatched. CDR3 length equals 15 residues. The CDR3 DNA is TGTGCCAGCAGCTACTCATACAGGGGCGGCACTGAAGCTTTCTTT. It codes for CASSYSYRGGTEAFF.

This clonotype was seen repeatedly, ten times or more. The J gene is TRBJ2-5, the V gene TRBV6-1; 16 nucleotides agree with TRBD2. The CDR3 runs to 16 residues. The germline V gene encodes CDR1 MNHNS and CDR2 SASEGT. The J segment lost 4 bases and the V segment lost 5 bases, leaving 4 bases of the junction unmatched. The CDR3 loop is CASSTGTSGRVETQYF. Written as DNA, the CDR3 is TGTGCCAGCAGTACGGGGACTAGCGGGAGGGTAGAGACCCAGTACTTC.

The chain combines TRBV27 with TRBJ1-1; TRBD1 matches 9 bases. J was trimmed by 3 bases and V by 5 bases; bases with no gene match: 7. The length of the CDR3 is 15 residues. Germline CDR1 reads MNHEY; CDR2 reads SMNVEV (reference sequence). CDR3 nucleotide sequence: TGTGCCAGCAGTCCTGGACAGGGGAGGTACACTGAAGCTTTCTTT. It encodes CASSPGQGRYTEAFF.

This clonotype was seen many times. This CDR3 reads CSAPGGAFQETQYF. Here the CDR3 DNA reads TGCAGTGCTCCAGGGGGCGCTTTTCAAGAGACCCAGTACTTC. The chain has TRBV20-1 and TRBJ2-5; 8 bases map to TRBD1. In germline, CDR1 is DFQATT, CDR2 SNEGSKA (reference sequence). The J segment lost 2 bases and the V segment lost 5 bases, leaving 7 bases of the junction unmatched. The CDR3 extends over 14 amino acids.

The chain is built from TRBV10-3 and TRBJ2-7; TRBD2 aligns across 7 bases. This CDR3 spans 16 amino acids. V trimming: 10 bases; J trimming: 0 bases; junction bases outside the gene matches: 15. CDR1 is ENHRY, CDR2 SYGVKD, per germline. CDR3 sequence: CATRLDLAVSSYEQYF. In nucleotides, the CDR3 is TGTGCCACGCGACTGGATCTAGCGGTAAGCTCCTACGAGCAGTACTTC.

This clonotype was seen repeatedly, ten times or more. The chain links TRBV18 to TRBJ2-1, with 7 bases identical to TRBD2. The length of the CDR3 is 13 residues. The V and J ends lost 1 base and 6 bases, in that order; junction bases with no gene match: 0. Germline CDR1 KGHSH, CDR2 LQKENI. CDR3 nucleotide sequence: TGTGCCAGCTCACCACAGCGGGGCAATGAGCAGTTCTTC. It codes for CASSPQRGNEQFF.

Written as DNA, the CDR3 is TGCAGTGTAGAGGGGCGCGACTATGGCTACACCTTC. Its translation is CSVEGRDYGYTF. The chain links TRBV20-1 to TRBJ1-2; D is possibly TRBD1 (5 bases). This CDR3 contains 12 residues. V lost 7 bases and J 3 bases, leaving 12 bases between the germline ends. Germline V gene sequence: CDR1 DFQATT, CDR2 SNEGSKA (reference sequence).

Comments on this clonotype: A much bigger clone sits one base away, suggesting this may be a read error. CDR3 sequence (DNA): TGTGCCGGCAGTAGGTTTCCCGAGCAGTTCTTC. It is translated as CAGSRFPEQFF. This chain connects TRBV28 to TRBJ2-1, with D unresolved. The CDR3 totals 11 residues. The germline V gene encodes CDR1 MDHEN and CDR2 SYDVKM.

This clonotype was seen repeatedly, ten times or more. This sequence joins TRBV11-2 and TRBJ2-2; a possible D gene is TRBD2 (7 bases). Between the trimmed V and J ends, which lost 7 bases and 6 bases, there was a span of 21 bases. Germline V CDR1 and CDR2: SGHAT, FQNNGV. There are 16 residues in the CDR3. The CDR3 nucleotides are TGTGCCAGCAACCTACTATCGGGGGGCGCATCCGGGGAGCTGTTTTTT. It is translated as CASNLLSGGASGELFF.

Ten or more counts support this clonotype. In nucleotides, the CDR3 is TGCAGTGCTAGTCATAGCGGGAGGATAAATGAGCAGTTCTTC. This encodes CSASHSGRINEQFF. This chain connects TRBV20-1 to TRBJ2-1; TRBD2 aligns across 10 bases. V shed 3 bases and J 7 bases; nucleotides not matched to a gene: 6. This CDR3 has 14 residues. Germline V gene lookup returns CDR1 DFQATT and CDR2 SNEGSKA (reference sequence).

The chain carries TRBV10-3 and TRBJ1-2; 7 bases line up with TRBD1. Germline lookup yields CDR1 ENHRY and CDR2 SYGVKD. The V segment lost 2 bases and the J segment 8 bases; nucleotides outside the gene matches: 8. The CDR3 spans 14 residues. The CDR3 DNA is TGTGCCATCAGTGAGCCCGGGACAGTCTGGGGCTACACCTTC. Translated, it gives CAISEPGTVWGYTF.

This clonotype was detected many times. The chain combines TRBV11-2 with TRBJ2-1; D gene unclear. Germline loops: CDR1 SGHAT, CDR2 FQNNGV. Between the trimmed V and J ends, which lost 4 bases and 5 bases, there was a span of 9 bases. The CDR3 runs 13 residues. The CDR3 reads CASSSRLDNEQFF. Here the CDR3 DNA reads TGTGCCAGCAGCTCCCGCCTGGACAATGAGCAGTTCTTC.

The genes are TRBV12-3 or TRBV12-4 and TRBJ2-6; D not certain. With 6 bases removed from V and 3 bases from J, the gap between germline ends came to 12 bases. This CDR3 is built from 15 residues. CDR3 sequence: CASSLGVVGANVLTF. CDR3 DNA: TGTGCCAGCAGCCTTGGGGTGGTTGGGGCCAACGTCCTGACTTTC.

This clonotype was seen at least ten times. The chain carries TRBV30 and TRBJ1-1, with TRBD1 matching 8 bases. This CDR3 has 16 residues. Per the germline V gene, CDR1 is GTSNPN and CDR2 is SVGIG (reference sequence). V lost 2 bases to trimming and J lost 0 bases; unmatched junction nucleotides: 8. This CDR3 is CAWSSRDRLMNTEAFF. The DNA for the CDR3 is TGTGCCTGGAGTTCCCGGGACAGGCTCATGAACACTGAAGCTTTCTTT.

This clonotype was detected many times. V gene TRBV11-2 combines with J gene TRBJ2-5, with D uncertain. Germline CDR1 is SGHAT and CDR2 is FQNNGV. Trimming stripped 2 bases from V and 4 bases from J, with 5 bases between. The CDR3 length is 12 residues. CDR3 coding DNA: TGTGCCAGCAGCTTAATTAGAGAGACCCAGTACTTC. Protein: CASSLIRETQYF.

This clonotype was detected many times. This chain joins TRBV4-1 and TRBJ2-3, with 11 bases aligning to TRBD2. V lost 3 bases, J lost 3 bases, and 2 bases stayed unmatched. The germline gives CDR1 MGHRA, CDR2 YSYEKL. The CDR3 is made up of 15 amino acids. The CDR3 nucleotides are TGCGCCAGCAGCCAGGGACTAGCGGCAACAGATACGCAGTATTTT. Translating gives CASSQGLAATDTQYF.

This clonotype occurred many times. The chain uses TRBV18 and TRBJ1-1, with D possibly TRBD1 on 5 matching bases. V shed 1 base and J shed 3 bases, with 12 bases lying between them. This CDR3 comprises 15 residues. In germline, CDR1 is KGHSH, CDR2 LQKENI. The CDR3 here is CASSPRKGIYTEAFF. DNA of the CDR3: TGTGCCAGCTCACCACGGAAGGGGATTTACACTGAAGCTTTCTTT.

V usage is TRBV20-1 and J usage is TRBJ2-7; possible D gene TRBD1, 6 bases. Trimming cost V 1 base and J 1 base, with 11 bases left between them. Germline V CDR1 and CDR2: DFQATT, SNEGSKA (reference sequence). The CDR3 extends over 14 amino acids. CDR3 protein: CSARGGGASYEQYF. Here the CDR3 DNA reads TGCAGTGCTAGAGGTGGGGGCGCTTCCTACGAGCAGTACTTC.

V usage is TRBV10-3 and J usage is TRBJ2-3; D may correspond to TRBD1 or TRBD2 (5 bases each). The V gene lost 4 bases and the J gene lost 0 bases, with 8 bases spanning the gap. The CDR3 extends over 14 amino acids. CDR1 and CDR2 from the germline V gene are ENHRY and SYGVKD. The CDR3 loop reads CAISVGDSTDTQYF. The DNA for the CDR3 is TGTGCCATCAGTGTAGGGGACAGCACAGATACGCAGTATTTT.

The rearrangement joins TRBV5-1 to TRBJ2-7; no clear D. The CDR3 sequence is 14 residues long. Trimming cost V 4 bases and J 2 bases, with 13 bases left between them. Looked up from germline, CDR1 is SGHRS and CDR2 is YFSETQ. The CDR3 DNA is TGCGCCAGCAGCCCCCGGGTCAACACCTACGAGCAGTACTTC. Translating it yields CASSPRVNTYEQYF.

The chain recombines TRBV3-1 with TRBJ1-2; D not certain. Deletions cut 0 bases from V and 4 bases from J, with 15 bases between. CDR1 LGHDT and CDR2 YNNKEL come from the germline V gene (reference sequence). CDR3 length: 16 amino acids. The CDR3 here is CASSQDRSSVFYGYTF. DNA of the CDR3: TGTGCCAGCAGCCAAGATAGGTCCAGCGTGTTCTATGGCTACACCTTC.

The rearrangement joins TRBV20-1 to TRBJ2-5; the match to TRBD2 covers 9 bases. CDR1 is DFQATT and CDR2 is SNEGSKA in the germline V gene (reference sequence). The CDR3 is 15 residues long. V shed 3 bases and J 1 base; nucleotides not matched to a gene: 6. CDR3 bases: TGCAGTGCTAGTCTTGGCGGGGGGGCCCAAGAGACCCAGTACTTC. Translating it yields CSASLGGGAQETQYF.

Many counts were recorded for this clonotype. This chain joins TRBV12-3 or TRBV12-4 and TRBJ1-4; perhaps TRBD1 as D (5 bases). The length of the CDR3 is 13 residues. V lost 5 bases, J lost 8 bases, and 12 bases lay in between. The CDR3 DNA sequence: TGTGCCAGCAGTCGAGGGGTAGTGGAAAAACTGTTTTTT. Translating it yields CASSRGVVEKLFF.

This clonotype has at least ten counts. V usage is TRBV5-1 and J usage is TRBJ2-1, with 9 bases fitting TRBD1. V dropped 2 bases and J dropped 2; count of bases not matched to a gene: 5. The germline gives CDR1 SGHRS, CDR2 YFSETQ. The CDR3 is 16 amino acids. The CDR3 region has the DNA TGCGCCAGCAGCTTAGGGTGGACAGGGGCCTACAATGAGCAGTTCTTC. Its protein is CASSLGWTGAYNEQFF.

In this sample, this clonotype turned up a few times. This chain joins TRBV7-9 and TRBJ1-6, with D maybe TRBD1 (5 bases). Trimming stripped 3 bases from V and 0 bases from J, with 18 bases between. The CDR3 is made up of 19 amino acids. The germline V gene encodes CDR1 SEHNR and CDR2 FQNEAQ (reference sequence). CDR3 sequence (DNA): TGTGCCAGCAGCTTCCTGATGCAGTCAGGGAGCTCCTATAATTCACCCCTCCACTTT. Translation: CASSFLMQSGSSYNSPLHF.